Following are 27 T cell receptor beta chains from one sample sequenced in a study of T cell responses to AZD1222 COVID-19 vaccine (dated by TCRdb to about 2021). The library was produced with the immunoSEQ multiplex PCR assay. TCRdb holds this immuneACCESS table with in-frame rearrangements only. Some clones are missing; in checked studies, unresolved V genes explain under half, and the rest has no known cause. This sample is represented by 65,000 to 100,000 clones; more than 85% of them were singletons. Clones ranked in the top ten supply around 8% of the sample. Interpreted using the paper, the time point label stands for: about 28 days (+/-7) after the second vaccine dose. This specimen was peripheral blood, taken 28 days after the second AZD1222 dose. Receptors were obtained from an adult who received the AZD1222 COVID-19 vaccine.

The chain employs TRBV9 and TRBJ2-5; 9 nucleotides line up with TRBD2. Germline CDR1 is SGDLS and CDR2 is YYNGEE. The CDR3 consists of 15 residues. The ends lost 6 bases at V and 5 bases at J; junction bases unmatched: 11. The CDR3 region is CASNIGGRARETQYF. In nucleotides, the CDR3 is TGTGCCAGCAATATTGGCGGGAGGGCACGGGAGACCCAGTACTTC.

The genes are TRBV3-1 (or the pseudogene TRBV3-2) and TRBJ2-7; the match to TRBD2 covers 9 bases. CDR1 and CDR2 (germline): LGHDT, YNNKEL (reference sequence). This CDR3 has 11 residues. CDR3 sequence reads: CAAGGSYEQYF. The CDR3 bases are TGTGCAGCGGGGGGCTCCTACGAGCAGTACTTC.

The V and J genes are TRBV15 and TRBJ2-3; D is perhaps TRBD2 (5 bases). There are 17 residues in the CDR3. The germline CDR1 and CDR2 sequences are LNHNV and YYDKDF (reference sequence). V lost 0 bases and J 1 base, leaving 14 bases between the germline ends. For the CDR3, the DNA is TGTGCCACCAGCAGAGATCTTGAGAGGGCGGGCACAGATACGCAGTATTTT. This sequence encodes CATSRDLERAGTDTQYF.

This clone has more than one count but fewer than ten. The CDR3 reads CASRKQGALNYGYTF. CDR3 DNA sequence: TGTGCCAGCAGAAAACAGGGGGCCCTCAACTATGGCTACACCTTC. The rearrangement uses TRBV27 and TRBJ1-2, with 9 bases that match TRBD1. V was clipped by 6 bases and J by 2 bases; unmatched bases: 7. The CDR3 has 15 amino acids. Per the germline V gene, CDR1 is MNHEY and CDR2 is SMNVEV (reference sequence).

The chain combines TRBV7-3 with TRBJ2-1; D not certain. Germline V gene sequence: CDR1 SGHTA, CDR2 FQGTGA. This CDR3 comprises 14 residues. Trimming removed 4 bases at V and 6 bases at J, with 13 bases between. CDR3 DNA: TGTGCCAGCAGCTCTCTGACAAGCAGCAATGAGCAGTTCTTC. As protein: CASSSLTSSNEQFF. Full variable domain (rest looked up from reference TRBV7-3 and TRBJ2-1): GAGVSQTPSNKVTEKGKYVELRCDPISGHTALYWYRQSLGQGPEFLIYFQGTGAADDSGLPNDRFFAVRPEGSVSTLKIQRTERGDSAVYLCASSSLTSSNEQFFGPGTRLTVL.

The chain uses TRBV19 and TRBJ2-7, with 7 bases that match TRBD2. CDR3 size: 15 residues. CDR1 LNHDA and CDR2 SQIVND come from the germline V gene (reference sequence). The junction had 13 bases not matched to a gene; V was cut back by 8 bases and J by 3 bases. The CDR3 DNA sequence: TGTGCCAGTGCTCCCGGCGGGGGAACGCACTACGAGCAGTACTTC. It specifies CASAPGGGTHYEQYF.

The chain employs TRBV5-1 and TRBJ1-3, with 8 bases identical to TRBD1. Trimming at V came to 4 bases and at J to 2 bases, leaving 5 bases not matched to a gene. The CDR3 extends over 15 amino acids. Germline V CDR1 and CDR2: SGHRS, YFSETQ. This CDR3 reads CASSLQQGAGNTIYF. For the CDR3, the DNA is TGCGCCAGCAGCCTCCAACAGGGGGCTGGAAACACCATATATTTT.

For the CDR3, the DNA is TGTGCCAGCAGTTACGGCGGCGTTAGGGACGACACTGAAGCTTTCTTT. This translates into CASSYGGVRDDTEAFF. This rearrangement joins TRBV6-5 to TRBJ1-1, with D possibly TRBD1 on 5 matching bases. The germline gives CDR1 MNHEY, CDR2 SVGAGI. The germline V and J ends were trimmed by 2 bases and 3 bases, with 16 bases remaining between them. This CDR3 has 16 residues.

The chain joins TRBV27 to TRBJ1-6, with TRBD1 matching 7 bases. This CDR3 region has 12 residues. CDR1 is MNHEY and CDR2 is SMNVEV in the germline V gene (reference sequence). The trim removed 8 bases at V and 10 bases at J, leaving 5 bases unmatched. This chain's CDR3 is CASRQGLSPLHF. The CDR3 bases are TGTGCCAGCCGACAGGGACTCTCACCCCTCCACTTT.

This chain links TRBV5-1 with TRBJ2-1; 9 bases agree with TRBD2. J lost 2 bases, V lost 4 bases, and 4 bases had no gene match. The CDR3 sequence is 15 residues long. Germline V gene sequence: CDR1 SGHRS, CDR2 YFSETQ. The CDR3 nucleotides are TGCGCCAGCAGCGCTAGCGGGAACACCTACAATGAGCAGTTCTTC. It translates to CASSASGNTYNEQFF.

V gene TRBV10-1 combines with J gene TRBJ2-2; TRBD2 is a possible D gene (5 bases). Germline V gene sequence: CDR1 WNHNN, CDR2 SYGVQD (reference sequence). The V and J ends lost 4 bases and 5 bases respectively, with 8 bases between them. This CDR3 region has 13 residues. The CDR3 loop is CASSGLSTGELFF. The CDR3, as DNA: TGCGCCAGCAGTGGACTATCAACCGGGGAGCTGTTTTTT.

The chain carries TRBV18 and TRBJ2-5, with D unclear. Trimming cost V 2 bases and J 5 bases, with 3 bases left between them. Germline values: CDR1 KGHSH, CDR2 LQKENI. This CDR3 is built from 11 residues. The CDR3 sequence: CASSPMETQYF. As DNA, the CDR3 is TGTGCCAGCTCACCAATGGAGACCCAGTACTTC.

This clone was found a few times. V gene TRBV20-1 combines with J gene TRBJ2-5; possibly TRBD2 for D (6 bases). This CDR3 is built from 15 residues. Germline CDR1 and CDR2: DFQATT and SNEGSKA (reference sequence). Trimming stripped 3 bases from V and 2 bases from J, with 16 bases between. CDR3 amino acids: CSASYDSGTQETQYF. The CDR3 DNA sequence: TGCAGTGCTAGTTATGATTCCGGGACTCAAGAGACCCAGTACTTC.

J is TRBJ2-2 and V is TRBV5-1, with TRBD1 matching over 8 bases. V lost 6 bases, J lost 3 bases, and 7 bases stayed unmatched. The CDR3 sequence is 15 residues long. Germline CDR1 SGHRS, CDR2 YFSETQ. The DNA of the CDR3 is TGCGCCAGCAACCTACGGGGACAGGACACCGGGGAGCTGTTTTTT. It is translated as CASNLRGQDTGELFF.

This clone was seen only once. The rearrangement joins TRBV9 to TRBJ2-7, with D possibly TRBD2 on 6 matching bases. CDR1 is SGDLS and CDR2 is YYNGEE in the germline V gene. This CDR3 contains 15 residues. V was pared by 0 bases and J by 0 bases, with 10 bases between. CDR3 loop: CASSVDLARSYEQYF. The CDR3 DNA is TGTGCCAGCAGCGTAGATCTAGCGCGCTCCTACGAGCAGTACTTC.

This chain links TRBV19 with TRBJ2-5; D perhaps matches TRBD1 (5 bases). Germline assignment: CDR1 LNHDA and CDR2 SQIVND (reference sequence). This CDR3 has 13 amino acids. V was clipped by 3 bases and J by 3 bases, with 8 bases between them. Here the CDR3 reads CASSIEGEETQYF. The CDR3 bases are TGTGCCAGTAGTATTGAAGGGGAAGAGACCCAGTACTTC.

The rearrangement links TRBV6-5 to TRBJ2-3; D is unresolved. Germline lookup yields CDR1 MNHEY and CDR2 SVGAGI. The CDR3 has 14 residues. Trimming shortened V by 6 bases and J by 10 bases, and 20 bases separated the two germline ends. The CDR3 DNA follows: TGTGCCAGCAGGAGAACCGCCTCAGCACAATCGCAGTATTTT. Its translation is CASRRTASAQSQYF.

On this clone itself: Other nucleotide sequences in the sample specify the same CDR3. This chain joins TRBV12-3 or TRBV12-4 and TRBJ2-3, with unresolved D. Trimming removed 0 bases at V and 0 bases at J, with 1 base between. There are 13 residues in the CDR3. The CDR3 DNA reads as TGTGCCAGCAGTTTAGCAAGCACAGATACGCAGTATTTT. Amino acid sequence: CASSLASTDTQYF.

The V and J genes are TRBV2 and TRBJ1-5, with a tentative D call TRBD1 (5 bases). Germline V gene lookup returns CDR1 SNHLY and CDR2 FYNNEI. The V end was cut by 3 bases, the J end by 16 bases, with 13 bases between. CDR3 length: 11 amino acids. The chain's CDR3 is CASSEFQGLHF. Here the CDR3 DNA reads TGTGCCAGCAGTGAGTTCCAGGGACTTCATTTT.

The V call is TRBV10-3, the J call TRBJ2-3; weak D call: TRBD2 (5 bases). The CDR3 spans 11 residues. Germline CDR1 ENHRY, CDR2 SYGVKD. The V gene lost 6 bases and the J gene lost 7 bases, with 8 bases spanning the gap. The CDR3, as DNA: TGTGCCATCAGGGACTCTTATACGCAGTATTTT. This gives the protein CAIRDSYTQYF.

V and J are TRBV15 and TRBJ2-5; TRBD2 aligns across 7 bases. Germline V gives CDR1 LNHNV, CDR2 YYDKDF (reference sequence). V shed 3 bases, J shed 2 bases, and the junction held 6 bases outside the gene matches. The CDR3 spans 15 residues. CDR3 DNA: TGTGCCACCAGCAGCCGAAAACTAGCGCAAGAGACCCAGTACTTC. It translates to CATSSRKLAQETQYF.

The chain couples TRBV5-1 to TRBJ2-3; no definite D call. CDR3 length: 14 amino acids. Germline V lookup: CDR1 SGHRS, CDR2 YFSETQ. Deletions cut 0 bases from V and 4 bases from J, with 9 bases between. CDR3 sequence: CASSLVGFADTQYF. The CDR3 DNA follows: TGCGCCAGCAGCTTGGTAGGGTTCGCAGATACGCAGTATTTT.

The chain links TRBV28 to TRBJ1-4, with D possibly matching TRBD1 (5 bases). The V gene lost 5 bases and the J gene lost 8 bases, with 18 bases spanning the gap. The CDR3 covers 15 residues. Germline V lookup: CDR1 MDHEN, CDR2 SYDVKM. The CDR3 protein is CASSPGARGREKLFF. The CDR3 DNA is TGTGCCAGCAGTCCCGGGGCCCGGGGTAGGGAAAAACTGTTTTTT.

V and J are TRBV5-1 and TRBJ2-1; TRBD2 agrees at 9 bases. The CDR3 runs 16 residues. Germline V gene data show CDR1 as SGHRS and CDR2 as YFSETQ. Germline trimming cut 1 base from V and 8 bases from J; bases unmatched to any gene: 10. The CDR3 DNA follows: TGCGCCAGCAGCTTGCGTGCAGTAGCGGGAGCTGATGAGCAGTTCTTC. Amino acids: CASSLRAVAGADEQFF.

The chain joins TRBV4-2 to TRBJ1-6, with D possibly TRBD1 on 5 matching bases. V lost 1 base, J lost 10 bases, and 20 bases lay in between. This CDR3 contains 17 residues. Per germline, CDR1 LGHNA and CDR2 YNFKEQ. DNA for the CDR3: TGTGCCAGCAGCCAAGCTATCCAGGGAGGGGTTAGGTCACCCCTCCACTTT. It is translated as CASSQAIQGGVRSPLHF.

V is TRBV7-9 and J is TRBJ2-6; no clear D. The CDR3 length is 16 residues. Germline CDR1 SEHNR, CDR2 FQNEAQ (reference sequence). V was pared by 2 bases and J by 0 bases, with 8 bases between. The CDR3 reads CASSLPAVSGANVLTF. CDR3 nucleotides: TGTGCCAGCAGCTTACCCGCCGTCTCTGGGGCCAACGTCCTGACTTTC.

The V and J genes are TRBV28 and TRBJ1-1; D remains unclear. CDR1 is MDHEN, CDR2 SYDVKM, per germline. This CDR3 spans 12 amino acids. V dropped 7 bases and J dropped 5 bases, with 11 bases sitting between them. The CDR3 reads CASMWRRTEAFF. CDR3 coding DNA: TGTGCCAGCATGTGGAGAAGGACTGAAGCTTTCTTT.